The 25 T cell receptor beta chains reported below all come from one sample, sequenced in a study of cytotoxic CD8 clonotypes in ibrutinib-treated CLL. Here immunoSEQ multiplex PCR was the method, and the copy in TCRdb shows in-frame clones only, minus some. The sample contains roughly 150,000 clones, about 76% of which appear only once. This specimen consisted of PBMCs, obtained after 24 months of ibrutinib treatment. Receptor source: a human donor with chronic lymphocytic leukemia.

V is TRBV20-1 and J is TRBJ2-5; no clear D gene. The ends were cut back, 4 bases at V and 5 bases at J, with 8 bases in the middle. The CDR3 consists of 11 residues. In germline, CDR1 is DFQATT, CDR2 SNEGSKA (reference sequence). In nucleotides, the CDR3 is TGCAGTGCTACTCTTGTGGAGACCCAGTACTTC. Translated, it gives CSATLVETQYF.

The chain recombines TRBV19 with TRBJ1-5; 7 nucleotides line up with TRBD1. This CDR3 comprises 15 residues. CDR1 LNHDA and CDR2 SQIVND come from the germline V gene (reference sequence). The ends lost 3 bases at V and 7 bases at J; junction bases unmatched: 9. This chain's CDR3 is CASSMGETGYQPQHF. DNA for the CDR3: TGTGCCAGTAGTATGGGGGAGACAGGGTACCAGCCCCAGCATTTT.

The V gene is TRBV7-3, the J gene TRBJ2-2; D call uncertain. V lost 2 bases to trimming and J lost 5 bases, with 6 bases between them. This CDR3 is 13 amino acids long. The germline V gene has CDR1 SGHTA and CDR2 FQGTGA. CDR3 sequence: CASSLWSTGELFF. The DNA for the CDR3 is TGTGCCAGCAGCTTATGGTCTACCGGGGAGCTGTTTTTT.

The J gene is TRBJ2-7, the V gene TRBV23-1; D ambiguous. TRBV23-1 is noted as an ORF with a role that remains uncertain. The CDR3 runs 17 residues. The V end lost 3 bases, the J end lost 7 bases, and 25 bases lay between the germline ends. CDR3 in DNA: TGCGCCAGCAGTCACCCCGACTCCACCTCCACCCTAGTGGAGCAGTACTTC. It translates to CASSHPDSTSTLVEQYF.

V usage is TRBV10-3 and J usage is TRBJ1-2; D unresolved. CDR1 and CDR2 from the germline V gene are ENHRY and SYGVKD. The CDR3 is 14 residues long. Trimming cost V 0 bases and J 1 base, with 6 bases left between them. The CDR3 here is CAISESAVNYGYTF. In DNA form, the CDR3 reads TGTGCCATCAGTGAGTCGGCGGTTAACTATGGCTACACCTTC.

CDR3 sequence (DNA): TGTGCCAGCAGCTCCCAGGGAGACAGCGGCTACACCTTC. It yields the protein CASSSQGDSGYTF. The chain is built from TRBV7-2 and TRBJ1-2; a possible D gene is TRBD1 (5 bases). V lost 4 bases to trimming and J lost 8 bases, with 14 bases between them. The CDR3 contains 13 residues. Germline-derived CDR1 and CDR2 are SGHTA and FQGNSA. Filled out from reference TRBV7-2 and TRBJ1-2, the complete variable domain reads GAGVSQSPSNKVTEKGKDVELRCDPISGHTALYWYRQSLGQGLEFLIYFQGNSAPDKSGLPSDRFSAERTGGSVSTLTIQRTQQEDSAVYLCASSSQGDSGYTFGSGTRLTVV.

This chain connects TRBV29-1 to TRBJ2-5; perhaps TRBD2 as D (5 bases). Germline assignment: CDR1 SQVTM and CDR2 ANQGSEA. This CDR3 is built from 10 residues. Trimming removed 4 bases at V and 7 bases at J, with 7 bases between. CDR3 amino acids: CSVGEMTQYF. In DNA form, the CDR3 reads TGCAGCGTTGGGGAGATGACCCAGTACTTC.

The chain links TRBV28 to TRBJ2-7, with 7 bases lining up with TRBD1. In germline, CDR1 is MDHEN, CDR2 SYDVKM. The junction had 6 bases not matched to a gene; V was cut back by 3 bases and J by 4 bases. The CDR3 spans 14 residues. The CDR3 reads CASSLRGPSYEQYF. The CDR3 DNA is TGTGCCAGCAGTTTGAGGGGGCCGTCTTACGAGCAGTACTTC.

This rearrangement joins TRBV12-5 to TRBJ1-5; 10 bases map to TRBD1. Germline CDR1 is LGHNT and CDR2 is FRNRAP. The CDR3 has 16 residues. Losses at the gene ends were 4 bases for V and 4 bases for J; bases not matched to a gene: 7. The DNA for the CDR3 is TGTGCTAGTGGTTCGGCCGGGACAGGGGATAATCAGCCCCAGCATTTT. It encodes CASGSAGTGDNQPQHF.

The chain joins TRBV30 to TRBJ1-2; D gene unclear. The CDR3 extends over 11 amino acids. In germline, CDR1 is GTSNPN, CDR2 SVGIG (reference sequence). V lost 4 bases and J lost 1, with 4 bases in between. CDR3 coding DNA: TGTGCCTGGACACGTAACTATGGCTACACCTTC. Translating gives CAWTRNYGYTF.

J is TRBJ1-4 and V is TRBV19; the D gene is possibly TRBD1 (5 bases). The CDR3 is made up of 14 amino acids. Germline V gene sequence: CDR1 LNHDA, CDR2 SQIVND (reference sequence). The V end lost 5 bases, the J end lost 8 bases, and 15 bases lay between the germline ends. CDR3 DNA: TGTGCCAGTAGTTGGGCCGGCAGGGCGGAAAAACTGTTTTTT. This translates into CASSWAGRAEKLFF. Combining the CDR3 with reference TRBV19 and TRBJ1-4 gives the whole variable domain DGGITQSPKYLFRKEGQNVTLSCEQNLNHDAMYWYRQDPGQGLRLIYYSQIVNDFQKGDIAEGYSVSREKKESFPLTVTSAQKNPTAFYLCASSWAGRAEKLFFGSGTQLSVL.

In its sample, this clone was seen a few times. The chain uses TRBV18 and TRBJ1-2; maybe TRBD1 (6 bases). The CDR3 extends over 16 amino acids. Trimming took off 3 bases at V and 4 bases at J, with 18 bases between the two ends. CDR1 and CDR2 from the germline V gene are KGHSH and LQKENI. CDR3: CASSPPDRSSSYGYTF. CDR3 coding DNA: TGTGCCAGCTCACCCCCCGACAGGAGCTCTTCCTATGGCTACACCTTC.

CDR3 bases: TGCGCCAGCAGCCAAGGGCAATCGGGGGGGTGGTATGGCTACACCTTC. It specifies CASSQGQSGGWYGYTF. The chain has TRBV4-3 and TRBJ1-2; tentatively, D is TRBD1 (5 bases). Germline V gene lookup returns CDR1 LGHNA and CDR2 YSLEER. This CDR3 is built from 16 residues. V lost 1 base and J lost 5, with 17 bases in between.

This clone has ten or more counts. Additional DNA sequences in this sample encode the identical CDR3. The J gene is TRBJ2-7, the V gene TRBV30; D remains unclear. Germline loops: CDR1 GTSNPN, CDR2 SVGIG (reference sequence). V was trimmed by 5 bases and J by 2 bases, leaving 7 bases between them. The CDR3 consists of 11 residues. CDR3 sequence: CAWGVAYEQYF. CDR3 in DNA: TGTGCCTGGGGAGTAGCCTACGAGCAGTACTTC.

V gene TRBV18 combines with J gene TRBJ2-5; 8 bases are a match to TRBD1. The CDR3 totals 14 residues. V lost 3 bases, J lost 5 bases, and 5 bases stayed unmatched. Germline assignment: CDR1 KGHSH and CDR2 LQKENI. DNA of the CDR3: TGTGCCAGCTCACCGGGACAGGATAGGGAGACCCAGTACTTC. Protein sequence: CASSPGQDRETQYF.

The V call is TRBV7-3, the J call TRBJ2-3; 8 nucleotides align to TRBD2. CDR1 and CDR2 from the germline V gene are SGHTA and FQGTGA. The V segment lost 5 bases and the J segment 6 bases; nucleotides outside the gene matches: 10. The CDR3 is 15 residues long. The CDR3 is CASSPTGGARDTQYF. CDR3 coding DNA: TGTGCCAGCAGCCCCACCGGGGGGGCGCGGGATACGCAGTATTTT.

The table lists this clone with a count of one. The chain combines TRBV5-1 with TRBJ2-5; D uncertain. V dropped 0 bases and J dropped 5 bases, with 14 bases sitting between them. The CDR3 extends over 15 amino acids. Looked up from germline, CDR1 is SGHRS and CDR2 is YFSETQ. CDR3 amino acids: CASSLGSVLGETQYF. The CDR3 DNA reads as TGCGCCAGCAGCTTGGGGAGTGTATTGGGGGAGACCCAGTACTTC.

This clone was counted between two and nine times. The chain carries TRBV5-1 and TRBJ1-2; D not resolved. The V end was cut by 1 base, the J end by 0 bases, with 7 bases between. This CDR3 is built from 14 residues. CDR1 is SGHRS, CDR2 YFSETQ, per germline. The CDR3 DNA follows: TGCGCCAGCAGCTTGAGGGAAGCTAACTATGGCTACACCTTC. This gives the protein CASSLREANYGYTF.

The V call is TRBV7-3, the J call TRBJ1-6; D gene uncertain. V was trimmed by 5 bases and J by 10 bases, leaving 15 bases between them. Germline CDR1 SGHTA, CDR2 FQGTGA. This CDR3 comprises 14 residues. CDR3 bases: TGTGCCAGCAGCCCCGGACCCGGGGAATCACCCCTCCACTTT. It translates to CASSPGPGESPLHF.

CDR3 residues: CASSPVPPRGAGGNQPQHF. The DNA for the CDR3 is TGTGCCAGCTCACCAGTCCCCCCGAGGGGCGCCGGGGGCAATCAGCCCCAGCATTTT. The chain carries TRBV18 and TRBJ1-5, with D tentatively TRBD1 (5 bases). The V gene's germline CDR1 is KGHSH and CDR2 LQKENI. V was cut by 2 bases and J by 2 bases, with 22 bases left in between. The CDR3 covers 19 residues.

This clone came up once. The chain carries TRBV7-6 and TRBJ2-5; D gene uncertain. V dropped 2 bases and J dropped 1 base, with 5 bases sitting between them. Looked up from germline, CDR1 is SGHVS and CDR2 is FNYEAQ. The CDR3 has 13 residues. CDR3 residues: CASSLFFQETQYF. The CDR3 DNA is TGTGCCAGCAGCTTATTCTTCCAAGAGACCCAGTACTTC.

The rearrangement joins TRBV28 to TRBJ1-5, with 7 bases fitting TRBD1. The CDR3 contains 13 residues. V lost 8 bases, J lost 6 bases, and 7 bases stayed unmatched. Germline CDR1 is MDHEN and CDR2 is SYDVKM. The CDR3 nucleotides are TGTGCCAGCCACGACAGGGTGGGTCAGCCCCAGCATTTT. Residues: CASHDRVGQPQHF.

The CDR3 region is CASSLGASGGTGELFF. Written as DNA, the CDR3 is TGCGCCAGCAGCTTGGGGGCTAGCGGAGGCACCGGGGAGCTGTTTTTT. This chain uses TRBV5-1 with TRBJ2-2, with 7 bases matching TRBD2. Losses at the gene ends were 0 bases for V and 4 bases for J; bases not matched to a gene: 6. Germline V gives CDR1 SGHRS, CDR2 YFSETQ. The CDR3 is 16 amino acids.

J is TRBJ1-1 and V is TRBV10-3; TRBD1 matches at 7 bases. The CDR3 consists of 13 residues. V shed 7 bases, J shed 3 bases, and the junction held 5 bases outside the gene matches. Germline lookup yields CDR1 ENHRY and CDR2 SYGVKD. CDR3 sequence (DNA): TGTGCCATCAAGACAGGGCGGCACACTGAAGCTTTCTTT. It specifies CAIKTGRHTEAFF.

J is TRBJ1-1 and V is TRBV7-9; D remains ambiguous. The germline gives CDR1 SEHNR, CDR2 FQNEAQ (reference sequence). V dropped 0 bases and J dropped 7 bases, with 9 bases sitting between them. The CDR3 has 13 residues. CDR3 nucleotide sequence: TGTGCCAGCAGCTTAGCGGTCCCCCTTGAAGCTTTCTTT. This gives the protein CASSLAVPLEAFF.